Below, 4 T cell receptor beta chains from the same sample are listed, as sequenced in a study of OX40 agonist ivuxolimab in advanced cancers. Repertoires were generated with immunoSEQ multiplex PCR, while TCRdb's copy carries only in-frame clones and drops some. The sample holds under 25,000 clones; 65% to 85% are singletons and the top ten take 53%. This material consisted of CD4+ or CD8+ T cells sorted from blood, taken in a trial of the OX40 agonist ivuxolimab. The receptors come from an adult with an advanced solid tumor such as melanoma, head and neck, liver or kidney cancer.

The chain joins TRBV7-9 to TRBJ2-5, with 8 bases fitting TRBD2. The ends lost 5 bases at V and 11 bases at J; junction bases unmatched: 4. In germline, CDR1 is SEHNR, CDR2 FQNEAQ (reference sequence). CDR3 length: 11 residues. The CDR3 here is CASSPGGEQYF. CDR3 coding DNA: TGTGCCAGCAGCCCCGGGGGGGAGCAGTACTTC.

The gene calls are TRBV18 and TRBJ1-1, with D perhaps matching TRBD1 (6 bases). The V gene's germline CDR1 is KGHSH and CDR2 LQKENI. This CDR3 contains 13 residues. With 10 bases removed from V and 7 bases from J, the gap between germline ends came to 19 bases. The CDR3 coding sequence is TGTGCCACCCAAATGGGGGCCGGTGTTGAAGCTTTCTTT. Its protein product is CATQMGAGVEAFF.

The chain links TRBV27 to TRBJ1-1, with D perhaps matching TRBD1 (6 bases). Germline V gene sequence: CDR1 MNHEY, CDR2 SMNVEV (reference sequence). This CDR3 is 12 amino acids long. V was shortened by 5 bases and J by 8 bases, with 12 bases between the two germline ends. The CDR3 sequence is CASSGDRIEAFF. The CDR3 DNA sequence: TGTGCCAGCAGTGGAGACAGGATAGAAGCTTTCTTT.

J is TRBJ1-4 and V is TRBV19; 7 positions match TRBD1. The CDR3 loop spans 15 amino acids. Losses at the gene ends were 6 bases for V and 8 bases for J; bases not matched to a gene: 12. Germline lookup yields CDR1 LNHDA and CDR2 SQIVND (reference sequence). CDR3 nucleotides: TGTGCCAGTAGGCCTATACAGGGGAGTAGGGAAAAACTGTTTTTT. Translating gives CASRPIQGSREKLFF.